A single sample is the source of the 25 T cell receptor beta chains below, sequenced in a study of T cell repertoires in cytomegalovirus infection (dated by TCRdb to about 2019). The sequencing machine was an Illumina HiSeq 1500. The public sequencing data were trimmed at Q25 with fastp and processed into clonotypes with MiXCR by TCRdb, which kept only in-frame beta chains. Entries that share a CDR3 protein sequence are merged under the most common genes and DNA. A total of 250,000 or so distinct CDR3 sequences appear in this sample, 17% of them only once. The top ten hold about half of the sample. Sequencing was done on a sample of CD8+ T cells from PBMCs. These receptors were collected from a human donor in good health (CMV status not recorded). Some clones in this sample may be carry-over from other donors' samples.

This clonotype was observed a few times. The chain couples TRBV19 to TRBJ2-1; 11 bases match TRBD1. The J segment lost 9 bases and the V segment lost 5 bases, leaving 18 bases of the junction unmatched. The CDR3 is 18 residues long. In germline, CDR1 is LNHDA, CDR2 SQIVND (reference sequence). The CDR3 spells CASSLTKPGTGGWGEQFF. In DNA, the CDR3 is TGTGCCAGTAGTCTTACGAAGCCTGGGACAGGGGGATGGGGTGAGCAGTTCTTC.

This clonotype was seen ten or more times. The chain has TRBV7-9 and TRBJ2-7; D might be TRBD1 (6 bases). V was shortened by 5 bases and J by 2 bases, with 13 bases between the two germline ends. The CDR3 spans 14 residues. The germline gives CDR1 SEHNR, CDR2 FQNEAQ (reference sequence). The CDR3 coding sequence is TGTGCCAGCAGCCTGACAGGCCAAACCTACGAGCAGTACTTC. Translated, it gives CASSLTGQTYEQYF.

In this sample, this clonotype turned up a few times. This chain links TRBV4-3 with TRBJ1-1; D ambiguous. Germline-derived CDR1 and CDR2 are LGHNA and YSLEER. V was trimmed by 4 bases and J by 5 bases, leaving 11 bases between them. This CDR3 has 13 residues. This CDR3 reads CASSPYRGTEAFF. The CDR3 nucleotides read TGCGCCAGCAGCCCCTATCGGGGTACTGAAGCTTTCTTT.

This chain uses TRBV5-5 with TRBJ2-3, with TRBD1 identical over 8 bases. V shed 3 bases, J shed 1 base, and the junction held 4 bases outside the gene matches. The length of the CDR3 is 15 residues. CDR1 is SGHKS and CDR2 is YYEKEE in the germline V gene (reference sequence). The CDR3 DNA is TGTGCCAGCAGCTCGGACAGGGTAGGCACAGATACGCAGTATTTT. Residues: CASSSDRVGTDTQYF.

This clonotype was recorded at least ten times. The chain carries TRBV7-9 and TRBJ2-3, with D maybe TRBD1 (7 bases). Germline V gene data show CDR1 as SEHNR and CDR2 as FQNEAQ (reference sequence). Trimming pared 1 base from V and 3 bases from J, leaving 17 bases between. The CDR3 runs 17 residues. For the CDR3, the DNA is TGTGCCAGCAGCTTAGGCGGGACAGCTTTGAGGACAGATACGCAGTATTTT. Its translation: CASSLGGTALRTDTQYF.

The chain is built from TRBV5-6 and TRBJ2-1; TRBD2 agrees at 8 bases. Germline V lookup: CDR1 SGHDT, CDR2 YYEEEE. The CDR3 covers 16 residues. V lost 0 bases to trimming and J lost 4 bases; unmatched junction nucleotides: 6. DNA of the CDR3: TGTGCCAGCAGCTTGGCCGGGGGGGGGCAGTACAATGAGCAGTTCTTC. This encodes CASSLAGGGQYNEQFF.

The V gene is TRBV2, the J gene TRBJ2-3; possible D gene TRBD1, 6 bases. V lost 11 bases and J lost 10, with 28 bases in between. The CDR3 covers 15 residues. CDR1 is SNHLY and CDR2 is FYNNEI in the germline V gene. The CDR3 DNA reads TGTGCCGTTTACACAGGGCTAGCCTCCCCCGGTGCGCAGTATTTT. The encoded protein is CAVYTGLASPGAQYF.

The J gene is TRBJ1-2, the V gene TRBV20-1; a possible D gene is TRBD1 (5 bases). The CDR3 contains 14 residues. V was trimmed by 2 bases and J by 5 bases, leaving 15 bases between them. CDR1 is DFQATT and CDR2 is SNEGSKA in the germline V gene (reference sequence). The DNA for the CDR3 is TGCAGTGCTAGAAGCAAACGACGGGGGTATGGCTACACCTTC. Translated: CSARSKRRGYGYTF.

CDR3 sequence: CASSHPGAEAFF. Here the CDR3 DNA reads TGTGCCAGCAGTCACCCGGGGGCTGAAGCTTTCTTT. The chain carries TRBV28 and TRBJ1-1; tentative D call: TRBD1 (5 bases). Germline CDR1 and CDR2: MDHEN and SYDVKM. V dropped 5 bases and J dropped 6 bases, with 10 bases sitting between them. CDR3 length: 12 residues.

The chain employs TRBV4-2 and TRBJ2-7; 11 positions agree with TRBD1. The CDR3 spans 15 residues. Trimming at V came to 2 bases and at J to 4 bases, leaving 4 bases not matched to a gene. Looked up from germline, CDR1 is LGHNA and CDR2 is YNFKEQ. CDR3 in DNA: TGTGCCAGCAGCCAACCAGGACAGGGGGCGTACGAGCAGTACTTC. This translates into CASSQPGQGAYEQYF.

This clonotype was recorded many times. CDR3 sequence (DNA): TGTGCCAGTAGCATCCCGTCAGCAAGCTCCTACAATGAGCAGTTCTTC. Translated, it gives CASSIPSASSYNEQFF. J is TRBJ2-1 and V is TRBV19; no reliable D call. CDR3 length: 16 residues. CDR1 and CDR2 (germline): LNHDA, SQIVND (reference sequence). Trimming removed 6 bases at V and 0 bases at J, with 15 bases between.

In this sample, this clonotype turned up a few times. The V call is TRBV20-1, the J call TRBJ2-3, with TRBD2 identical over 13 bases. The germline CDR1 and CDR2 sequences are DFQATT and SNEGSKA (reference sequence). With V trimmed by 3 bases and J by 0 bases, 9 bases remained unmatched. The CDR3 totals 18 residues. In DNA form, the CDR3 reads TGCAGTGCTAGGTGGACTAGCGGGGGAACATTGAGCACAGATACGCAGTATTTT. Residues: CSARWTSGGTLSTDTQYF.

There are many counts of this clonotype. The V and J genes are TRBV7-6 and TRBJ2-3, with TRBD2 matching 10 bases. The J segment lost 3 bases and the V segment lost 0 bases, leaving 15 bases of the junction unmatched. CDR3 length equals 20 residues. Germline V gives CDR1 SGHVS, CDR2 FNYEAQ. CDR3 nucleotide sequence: TGTGCCAGCAGCTTAGCCGAGGGGCTAGCGGGGGTCGGTAAGACAGATACGCAGTATTTT. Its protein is CASSLAEGLAGVGKTDTQYF.

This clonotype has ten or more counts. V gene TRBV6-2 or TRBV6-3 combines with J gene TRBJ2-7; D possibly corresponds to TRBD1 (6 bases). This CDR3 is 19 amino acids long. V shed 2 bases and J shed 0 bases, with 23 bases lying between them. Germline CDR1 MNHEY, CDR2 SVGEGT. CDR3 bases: TGTGCCAGCAGTTACGAACCCGGAAACTATGGACAGTCCTCCTACGAGCAGTACTTC. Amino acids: CASSYEPGNYGQSSYEQYF.

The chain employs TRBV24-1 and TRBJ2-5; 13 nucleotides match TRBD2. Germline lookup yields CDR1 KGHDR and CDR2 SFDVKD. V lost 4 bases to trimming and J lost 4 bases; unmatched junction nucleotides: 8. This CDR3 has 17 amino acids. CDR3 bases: TGTGCCACCAGTGACCCCACTAGCGGGGGGGCCATAGAGACCCAGTACTTC. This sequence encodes CATSDPTSGGAIETQYF.

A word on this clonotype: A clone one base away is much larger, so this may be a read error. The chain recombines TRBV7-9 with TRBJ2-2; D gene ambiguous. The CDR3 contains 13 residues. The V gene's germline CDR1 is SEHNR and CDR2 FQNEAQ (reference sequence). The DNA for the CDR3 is TGTGCCTGCAGCTATGACTCCAACGGGGAGCTGTTTTTT. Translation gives CACSYDSNGELFF.

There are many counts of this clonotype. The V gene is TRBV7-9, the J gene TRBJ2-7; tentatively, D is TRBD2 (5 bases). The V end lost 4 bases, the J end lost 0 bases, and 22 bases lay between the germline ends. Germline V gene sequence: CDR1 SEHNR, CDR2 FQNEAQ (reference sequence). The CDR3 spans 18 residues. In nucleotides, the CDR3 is TGTGCCAGCAGCTCGCCAAGTCTGGGTACGGGAAGCTCCTACGAGCAGTACTTC. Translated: CASSSPSLGTGSSYEQYF.

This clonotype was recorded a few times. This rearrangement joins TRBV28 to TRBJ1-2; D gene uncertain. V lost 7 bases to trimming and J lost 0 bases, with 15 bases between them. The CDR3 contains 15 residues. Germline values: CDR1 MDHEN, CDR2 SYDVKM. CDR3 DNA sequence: TGTGCCAGCAAGCCATTCTCGGAAGCTAACTATGGCTACACCTTC. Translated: CASKPFSEANYGYTF.

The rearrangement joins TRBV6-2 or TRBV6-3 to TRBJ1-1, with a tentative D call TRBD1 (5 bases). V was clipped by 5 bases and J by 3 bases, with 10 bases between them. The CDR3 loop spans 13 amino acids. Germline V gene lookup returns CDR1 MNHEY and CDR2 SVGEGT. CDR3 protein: CASSEGYYTEAFF. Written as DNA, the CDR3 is TGTGCCAGCAGTGAGGGGTATTACACTGAAGCTTTCTTT.

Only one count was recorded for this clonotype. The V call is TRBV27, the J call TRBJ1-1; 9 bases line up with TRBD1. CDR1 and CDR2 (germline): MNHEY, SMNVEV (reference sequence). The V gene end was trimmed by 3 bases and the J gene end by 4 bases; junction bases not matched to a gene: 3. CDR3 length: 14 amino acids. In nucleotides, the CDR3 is TGTGCCAGCAGTTTTGGGACAGGGACCACTGAAGCTTTCTTT. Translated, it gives CASSFGTGTTEAFF.

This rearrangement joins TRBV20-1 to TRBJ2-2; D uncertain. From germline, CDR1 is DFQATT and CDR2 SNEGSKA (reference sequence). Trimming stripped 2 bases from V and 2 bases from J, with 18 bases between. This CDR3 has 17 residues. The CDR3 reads CSARPLDLPRNTGELFF. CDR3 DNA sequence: TGCAGTGCTAGACCTTTGGACCTCCCCCGTAACACCGGGGAGCTGTTTTTT.

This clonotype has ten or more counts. CDR3 DNA sequence: TGTGCCAGCAGCCCTTATTCTTGGGTCTCTGGGGCCAACGTCCTGACTTTC. Protein: CASSPYSWVSGANVLTF. The chain recombines TRBV7-2 with TRBJ2-6, with D hard to call. This CDR3 spans 17 amino acids. Per the germline V gene, CDR1 is SGHTA and CDR2 is FQGNSA. Trimming stripped 5 bases from V and 0 bases from J, with 14 bases between. Based on the CDR3 plus reference TRBV7-2 and TRBJ2-6, the full variable domain is GAGVSQSPSNKVTEKGKDVELRCDPISGHTALYWYRQSLGQGLEFLIYFQGNSAPDKSGLPSDRFSAERTGGSVSTLTIQRTQQEDSAVYLCASSPYSWVSGANVLTFGAGSRLTVL.

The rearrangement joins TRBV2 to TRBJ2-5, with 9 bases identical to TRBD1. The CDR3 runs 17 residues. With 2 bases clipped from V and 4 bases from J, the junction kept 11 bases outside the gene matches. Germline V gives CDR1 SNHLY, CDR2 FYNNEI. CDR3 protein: CASSEHPRGQGPETQYF. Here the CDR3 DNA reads TGTGCCAGCAGTGAACACCCGAGGGGACAGGGTCCAGAGACCCAGTACTTC.

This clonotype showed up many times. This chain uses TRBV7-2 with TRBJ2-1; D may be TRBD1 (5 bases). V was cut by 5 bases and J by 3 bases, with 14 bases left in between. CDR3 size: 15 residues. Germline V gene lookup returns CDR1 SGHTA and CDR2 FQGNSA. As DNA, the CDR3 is TGTGCCAGCAGCAAGGACAAGGGGCTCTACAATGAGCAGTTCTTC. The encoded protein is CASSKDKGLYNEQFF.

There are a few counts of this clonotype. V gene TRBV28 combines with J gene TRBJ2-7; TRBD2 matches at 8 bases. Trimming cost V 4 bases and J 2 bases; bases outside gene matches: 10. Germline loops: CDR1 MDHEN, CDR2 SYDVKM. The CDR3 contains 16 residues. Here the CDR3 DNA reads TGTGCCAGCAGTTCAGGACGGGGGGGGAGACCCTACGAGCAGTACTTC. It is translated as CASSSGRGGRPYEQYF.